Below are 31 T cell receptor beta chains sequenced from a single sample in a study of T-cell memory formation after mild COVID-19. TCRdb analysed the 5' RACE reads with MiXCR anew, one entry per CDR3 protein. Of roughly 400,000 distinct CDR3 sequences in the sample, approximately 25% are singletons; the top ten hold 7.5% to 10%. Material: PBMCs or a T cell subset sorted from them (not recorded which). The receptors here all came from an adult woman who had mild COVID-19 (a few samples of this study predate the infection). Cell type and time point are not known.

V is TRBV20-1 and J is TRBJ2-7, with TRBD1 matching 7 bases. This CDR3 spans 12 amino acids. The germline V gene has CDR1 DFQATT and CDR2 SNEGSKA (reference sequence). After removal of 4 bases from V and 3 bases from J, the junction contained 3 bases not matched to a gene. The chain's CDR3 is CSAKRQGYEQYF. As DNA, the CDR3 is TGCAGTGCTAAGAGACAGGGCTACGAGCAGTACTTC.

The gene calls are TRBV5-1 and TRBJ1-2; D unclear. Trimming removed 1 base from V and 4 bases from J, with 11 bases in between. The germline V gene has CDR1 SGHRS and CDR2 YFSETQ. The CDR3 runs 14 residues. The CDR3 spells CASSLLADSYGYTF. The CDR3 nucleotides read TGCGCCAGCAGCTTGTTGGCAGACTCCTATGGCTACACCTTC. Full variable domain (remainder filled in from reference TRBV5-1 and TRBJ1-2): KAGVTQTPRYLIKTRGQQVTLSCSPISGHRSVSWYQQTPGQGLQFLFEYFSETQRNKGNFPGRFSGRQFSNSRSEMNVSTLELGDSALYLCASSLLADSYGYTFGSGTRLTVV.

The chain carries TRBV20-1 and TRBJ1-1; a possible D gene is TRBD1 (5 bases). Germline values: CDR1 DFQATT, CDR2 SNEGSKA (reference sequence). CDR3 length: 13 residues. V lost 6 bases to trimming and J lost 12 bases, with 23 bases between them. CDR3 residues: CSAPQTGRPGSFF. CDR3 nucleotide sequence: TGCAGTGCCCCCCAGACGGGGCGGCCTGGGTCTTTCTTT.

The J gene is TRBJ1-1, the V gene TRBV7-9; 9 bases are a match to TRBD1. CDR1 is SEHNR, CDR2 FQNEAQ, per germline (reference sequence). J lost 11 bases, V lost 4 bases, and 11 bases had no gene match. The CDR3 spans 14 residues. In DNA form, the CDR3 reads TGTGCCAGCAGCTCCTCCTACGACAGGGGGAAGGCTTTCTTT. Its translation: CASSSSYDRGKAFF.

This clonotype has just a few counts. The J gene is TRBJ2-1, the V gene TRBV20-1; 9 bases fit TRBD2. Trimming took 0 bases from V and 5 from J; bases not matched to a gene: 8. CDR1 and CDR2 from the germline V gene are DFQATT and SNEGSKA (reference sequence). This CDR3 has 16 amino acids. The CDR3 reads CSARDLSGSSDNEQFF. CDR3 sequence (DNA): TGCAGTGCTAGAGACCTTAGCGGGAGCTCGGACAATGAGCAGTTCTTC.

The chain combines TRBV6-6 with TRBJ2-3, with TRBD2 identical over 9 bases. Germline CDR1 MNHNY, CDR2 SVGAGI (reference sequence). The ends lost 0 bases at V and 4 bases at J; junction bases unmatched: 5. The CDR3 has 16 residues. CDR3 nucleotide sequence: TGTGCCAGCAGTTACTCACTAGCGGGCTATCCAGATACGCAGTATTTT. This codes for CASSYSLAGYPDTQYF.

The rearrangement links TRBV5-6 to TRBJ2-1, with 7 positions matching TRBD2. Germline V CDR1 and CDR2: SGHDT, YYEEEE. J was trimmed by 11 bases and V by 5 bases; bases with no gene match: 16. CDR3 length equals 15 residues. CDR3 in amino acids: CASRSLAAEAYKQFF. CDR3 nucleotide sequence: TGTGCCAGCAGGTCTCTAGCGGCTGAGGCTTACAAGCAGTTCTTC.

The V and J genes are TRBV12-3 or TRBV12-4 and TRBJ1-2; D is unclear. This CDR3 has 14 residues. With 3 bases removed from V and 4 bases from J, the gap between germline ends came to 12 bases. DNA of the CDR3: TGTGCCAGCAGTTTCAGTAGAGAGGGCTATGGCTACACCTTC. Its translation is CASSFSREGYGYTF.

Ten or more counts support this clonotype. The chain is built from TRBV11-2 and TRBJ2-2; D call uncertain. The CDR3 has 14 residues. Between the trimmed V and J ends, which lost 5 bases and 5 bases, there was a span of 12 bases. The germline V gene encodes CDR1 SGHAT and CDR2 FQNNGV. CDR3 region: CASSLVPGTGELFF. The CDR3 DNA follows: TGTGCCAGCAGCCTTGTTCCGGGTACCGGGGAGCTGTTTTTT.

This clonotype has only a few counts. The gene calls are TRBV2 and TRBJ1-5; D gene unclear. V shed 2 bases and J shed 4 bases, with 9 bases lying between them. The CDR3 runs to 14 residues. Germline CDR1 and CDR2: SNHLY and FYNNEI. This CDR3 reads CASSETGRNQPQHF. In DNA, the CDR3 is TGTGCCAGCAGTGAAACGGGCCGAAATCAGCCCCAGCATTTT.

J is TRBJ2-7 and V is TRBV6-1, with no clear D. The CDR3 totals 15 residues. V was pared by 0 bases and J by 0 bases, with 9 bases between. Germline V lookup: CDR1 MNHNS, CDR2 SASEGT. CDR3 sequence: CASSEAWHPSYEQYF. The CDR3 DNA reads as TGTGCCAGCAGTGAAGCGTGGCACCCCTCCTACGAGCAGTACTTC.

The rearrangement links TRBV29-1 to TRBJ1-2, with D maybe TRBD1 (6 bases). Germline V lookup: CDR1 SQVTM, CDR2 ANQGSEA. CDR3 length: 12 amino acids. V lost 6 bases, J lost 8 bases, and 16 bases lay in between. The CDR3 sequence is CSVTGTQGGYTF. The CDR3 nucleotides read TGCAGCGTCACCGGGACACAAGGAGGCTACACCTTC.

The chain employs TRBV27 and TRBJ1-4; maybe TRBD1 (5 bases). Looked up from germline, CDR1 is MNHEY and CDR2 is SMNVEV (reference sequence). V was cut by 3 bases and J by 6 bases, with 14 bases left in between. The CDR3 has 15 amino acids. CDR3 sequence: CASSFGTNRDEKLFF. The CDR3 coding sequence is TGTGCCAGCAGTTTTGGGACGAACAGAGATGAAAAACTGTTTTTT. Looking up the rest from reference TRBV27 and TRBJ1-4 gives the full variable domain: EAQVTQNPRYLITVTGKKLTVTCSQNMNHEYMSWYRQDPGLGLRQIYYSMNVEVTDKGDVPEGYKVSRKEKRNFPLILESPSPNQTSLYFCASSFGTNRDEKLFFGSGTQLSVL.

The chain uses TRBV6-5 and TRBJ1-1, with TRBD1 matching over 7 bases. Germline V gives CDR1 MNHEY, CDR2 SVGAGI. The CDR3 consists of 11 residues. The junction had 3 bases not matched to a gene; V was cut back by 7 bases and J by 7 bases. The CDR3, as DNA: TGTGCCAGCAACGACAGGGATGAAGCTTTCTTT. It is translated as CASNDRDEAFF.

This chain uses TRBV5-1 with TRBJ2-3; the match to TRBD2 covers 16 bases. The germline CDR1 and CDR2 sequences are SGHRS and YFSETQ. The CDR3 runs 17 residues. The V gene end was trimmed by 4 bases and the J gene end by 2 bases; junction bases not matched to a gene: 4. DNA of the CDR3: TGCGCCAGCAGCACGGGGACTAGCGGGGGGGACACAGATACGCAGTATTTT. Amino acid sequence: CASSTGTSGGDTDTQYF.

This clonotype was seen more than once but under ten times. The V call is TRBV20-1, the J call TRBJ1-1, with 7 bases aligning to TRBD1. The CDR3 has 14 residues. The germline gives CDR1 DFQATT, CDR2 SNEGSKA (reference sequence). The ends lost 3 bases at V and 1 base at J; junction bases unmatched: 5. CDR3 sequence (DNA): TGCAGTGCTAGCGACAGACAGGGGAACACTGAAGCTTTCTTT. Translated, it gives CSASDRQGNTEAFF.

This rearrangement joins TRBV11-1 to TRBJ2-1; D unresolved. Germline CDR1 reads SGHAT; CDR2 reads FQDESV (reference sequence). Trimming removed 2 bases at V and 8 bases at J, with 10 bases between. The CDR3 is 13 amino acids. CDR3 sequence (DNA): TGTGCCAGCAGCTTACGAATAGCCGATGAGCAGTTCTTC. Its translation is CASSLRIADEQFF. Full variable domain (remainder filled in from reference TRBV11-1 and TRBJ2-1): EAEVAQSPRYKITEKSQAVAFWCDPISGHATLYWYRQILGQGPELLVQFQDESVVDDSQLPKDRFSAERLKGVDSTLKIQPAELGDSAMYLCASSLRIADEQFFGPGTRLTVL.

This clonotype showed up just a few times. The CDR3: CASSSSPGTSKGNEQFF. CDR3 coding DNA: TGTGCCAGCAGCTCCAGTCCGGGGACTTCCAAAGGGAATGAGCAGTTCTTC. This chain links TRBV7-8 with TRBJ2-1; D might be TRBD2 (6 bases). This CDR3 spans 17 amino acids. Germline V lookup: CDR1 SGHVS, CDR2 FQNEAQ. The V gene lost 4 bases and the J gene lost 7 bases, with 23 bases spanning the gap.

The chain carries TRBV20-1 and TRBJ1-4, with 7 bases fitting TRBD1. The CDR3 spans 13 residues. Trimming removed 6 bases from V and 1 base from J; junction bases left unmatched: 2. The germline V gene has CDR1 DFQATT and CDR2 SNEGSKA (reference sequence). The CDR3 here is CSARTGTNEKLFF. As DNA, the CDR3 is TGCAGTGCCCGGACAGGAACTAATGAAAAACTGTTTTTT.

V and J are TRBV19 and TRBJ2-2; the D gene is possibly TRBD1 (6 bases). CDR1 and CDR2 (germline): LNHDA, SQIVND (reference sequence). CDR3 length: 15 amino acids. Trimming left V 0 bases short and J 4 bases short, with 9 bases between. This CDR3 is CASSIEVDSTGELFF. The CDR3 DNA reads TGTGCCAGTAGTATAGAAGTGGACAGCACCGGGGAGCTGTTTTTT.

The chain couples TRBV5-5 to TRBJ2-5, with D maybe TRBD1 (7 bases). Germline CDR1 reads SGHKS; CDR2 reads YYEKEE (reference sequence). CDR3 length: 15 amino acids. V lost 4 bases to trimming and J lost 5 bases, with 18 bases between them. CDR3 loop: CASSAGTAAVETQYF. The CDR3 DNA reads TGTGCCAGCAGCGCGGGGACAGCAGCAGTTGAGACCCAGTACTTC.

This clonotype has a count of ten or more. The chain joins TRBV5-1 to TRBJ2-5; TRBD1 aligns across 12 bases. Germline assignment: CDR1 SGHRS and CDR2 YFSETQ. This CDR3 contains 14 residues. With 4 bases clipped from V and 4 bases from J, the junction kept 2 bases outside the gene matches. The CDR3 loop is CASSGGQGAETQYF. The DNA for the CDR3 is TGCGCCAGCAGCGGGGGACAGGGGGCAGAGACCCAGTACTTC.

This rearrangement joins TRBV5-1 to TRBJ1-1; 7 bases agree with TRBD1. CDR3 length: 14 residues. Trimming at V came to 6 bases and at J to 1 base, leaving 6 bases not matched to a gene. Germline V lookup: CDR1 SGHRS, CDR2 YFSETQ. The CDR3, as DNA: TGCGCCAGCACAAAACGGGACAGGAACACTGAAGCTTTCTTT. The encoded protein is CASTKRDRNTEAFF.

Only a few counts were recorded for this clonotype. This rearrangement joins TRBV12-3 or TRBV12-4 to TRBJ2-3; 11 bases match TRBD2. Trimming removed 7 bases from V and 4 bases from J; junction bases left unmatched: 10. This CDR3 contains 16 residues. Here the CDR3 DNA reads TGTGCCAGCACCCCACAAGGGACTAGCGGCGCAGATACGCAGTATTTT. Its translation is CASTPQGTSGADTQYF.

In this sample, this clonotype turned up a few times. The V call is TRBV7-2, the J call TRBJ2-3, with TRBD2 matching over 10 bases. Germline CDR1 SGHTA, CDR2 FQGNSA. The CDR3 runs to 12 residues. V lost 11 bases and J lost 4; bases outside the gene matches: 3. The CDR3 sequence is CASSGRSDTQYF. DNA for the CDR3: TGTGCCTCTAGCGGGAGATCAGATACGCAGTATTTT.

The V gene is TRBV5-6, the J gene TRBJ1-1, with 8 bases matching TRBD1. V was pared by 1 base and J by 1 base, with 3 bases of the junction left unmatched. The germline V gene has CDR1 SGHDT and CDR2 YYEEEE. The CDR3 contains 15 residues. CDR3 in DNA: TGTGCCAGCAGCTTGTCCGGACAGGGGAACACTGAAGCTTTCTTT. This encodes CASSLSGQGNTEAFF. Full variable domain (outside the CDR3, taken from reference TRBV5-6 and TRBJ1-1): DAGVTQSPTHLIKTRGQQVTLRCSPKSGHDTVSWYQQALGQGPQFIFQYYEEEERQRGNFPDRFSGHQFPNYSSELNVNALLLGDSALYLCASSLSGQGNTEAFFGQGTRLTVV.

The chain joins TRBV29-1 to TRBJ1-2; D perhaps matches TRBD1 (6 bases). V was trimmed by 2 bases and J by 4 bases, leaving 14 bases between them. The CDR3 runs 14 residues. Per the germline V gene, CDR1 is SQVTM and CDR2 is ANQGSEA. CDR3 in amino acids: CSVEPGGHTYGYTF. The CDR3 DNA reads TGCAGCGTTGAACCCGGGGGCCATACCTATGGCTACACCTTC.

V and J are TRBV14 and TRBJ2-7; 13 bases fit TRBD2. V dropped 4 bases and J dropped 5; count of bases not matched to a gene: 5. The CDR3 extends over 15 amino acids. The germline V gene encodes CDR1 SGHDN and CDR2 FVKESK. The CDR3 bases are TGTGCCAGCAGCCGGACTAGCGGGAGTACCCACGAGCAGTACTTC. Its protein is CASSRTSGSTHEQYF. Supplemented by reference TRBV14 and TRBJ2-7, the full variable domain reads EAGVTQFPSHSVIEKGQTVTLRCDPISGHDNLYWYRRVMGKEIKFLLHFVKESKQDESGMPNNRFLAERTGGTYSTLKVQPAELEDSGVYFCASSRTSGSTHEQYFGPGTRLTVT.

The sample holds a few counts of this clonotype. The chain combines TRBV5-1 with TRBJ1-1, with 8 positions matching TRBD1. This CDR3 has 15 residues. CDR1 and CDR2 (germline): SGHRS, YFSETQ. The J segment lost 7 bases and the V segment lost 4 bases, leaving 12 bases of the junction unmatched. The CDR3 reads CASSPQWGQAGEAFF. The DNA of the CDR3 is TGCGCCAGCAGCCCCCAGTGGGGACAGGCGGGTGAAGCTTTCTTT.

Turning to this clonotype: At one end the junction does not follow the germline gene, possibly because of a read error. This sequence joins TRBV6-2 or TRBV6-3 and TRBJ2-3; 7 bases match TRBD1. CDR1 is MNHEY and CDR2 is SVGEGT in the germline V gene. The CDR3 loop spans 13 amino acids. This CDR3 is CASSLKGQLYWNF. In DNA, the CDR3 is TGTGCCAGCAGTCTGAAGGGACAGCTCTACTGGAATTTT.

The chain employs TRBV2 and TRBJ1-5; D possibly corresponds to TRBD1 (6 bases). Per the germline V gene, CDR1 is SNHLY and CDR2 is FYNNEI. Trimming took off 7 bases at V and 5 bases at J, with 18 bases between the two ends. The CDR3 runs to 15 residues. The CDR3 loop is CASKKDSGSDQPQHF. DNA for the CDR3: TGTGCCAGCAAGAAGGACAGTGGCTCAGATCAGCCCCAGCATTTT.